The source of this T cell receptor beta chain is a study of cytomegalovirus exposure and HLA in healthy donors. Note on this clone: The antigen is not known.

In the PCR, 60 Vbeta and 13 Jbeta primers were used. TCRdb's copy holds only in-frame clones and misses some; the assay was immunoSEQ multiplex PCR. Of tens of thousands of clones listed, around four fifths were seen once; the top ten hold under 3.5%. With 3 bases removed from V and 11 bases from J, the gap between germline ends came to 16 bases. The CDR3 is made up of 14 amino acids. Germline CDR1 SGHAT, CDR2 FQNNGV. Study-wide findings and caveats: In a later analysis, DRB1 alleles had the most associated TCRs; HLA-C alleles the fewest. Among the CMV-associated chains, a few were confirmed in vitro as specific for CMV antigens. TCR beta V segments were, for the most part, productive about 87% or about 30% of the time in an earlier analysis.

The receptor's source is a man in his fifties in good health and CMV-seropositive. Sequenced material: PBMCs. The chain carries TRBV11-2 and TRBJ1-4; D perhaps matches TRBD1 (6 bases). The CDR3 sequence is CASSLGADHRKLFF. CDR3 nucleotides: TGTGCCAGCAGCTTGGGGGCCGATCATCGGAAACTGTTTTTT.